These 27 T cell receptor beta chains came from one sample sequenced in a study of CD8+CD57+ T cells in acquired aplastic anemia. The template used for profiling TCR beta VDJ and CDR3 was genomic DNA. TCRdb called the reads again in MiXCR, with one record for every CDR3 protein. The sample holds roughly 200,000 distinct CDR3 sequences, under 65% seen once. The material sequenced was sorted CD4+, CD8+, or CD8+CD57+ T cells (not recorded which) from PBMCs. All receptors derive from a human donor in good health.

As regards this clonotype: The junction shows a germline mismatch at one end, possibly a read error. The chain is built from TRBV20-1 and TRBJ2-1; D gene ambiguous. The CDR3 contains 11 residues. Per germline, CDR1 DFQATT and CDR2 SNEGSKA (reference sequence). The CDR3 DNA reads TGCAGTGCTAGCCTGTTGGGTGAGCAGTGCTTC. It yields the protein CSASLLGEQCF.

This clonotype was counted once. Germline is not matched at one junction end, which may reflect a read error. The chain links TRBV7-7 to TRBJ2-5; D may be TRBD1 (6 bases). The germline CDR1 and CDR2 sequences are SSHAT and FNYEAQ (reference sequence). The CDR3 is made up of 13 amino acids. CDR3 in DNA: TGTACCAGCAGACAACAGGGTCAAGAGACCCAGTACTTC. Amino acid sequence: CTSRQQGQETQYF.

The chain joins TRBV29-1 to TRBJ2-5; 9 nucleotides match TRBD1. CDR1 SQVTM and CDR2 ANQGSEA come from the germline V gene. Unmatched junction bases numbered 9, after V lost 3 bases and J lost 1 base. The CDR3 has 16 residues. The CDR3 DNA follows: TGCAGCGTTGAGGGTTGGGACAGGGTGCCCCAAGAGACCCAGTACTTC. It translates to CSVEGWDRVPQETQYF.

This clonotype has just a few counts. This sequence joins TRBV15 and TRBJ2-7; possible D gene TRBD2, 5 bases. Germline V gene lookup returns CDR1 LNHNV and CDR2 YYDKDF (reference sequence). This CDR3 has 15 residues. V was clipped by 1 base and J by 0 bases, with 10 bases between them. CDR3 in DNA: TGTGCCACCAGCAGAGGAGGGTTGGCCTCCTACGAGCAGTACTTC. This sequence encodes CATSRGGLASYEQYF.

In this sample, this clonotype turned up many times. The chain uses TRBV7-9 and TRBJ1-4, with D hard to call. The CDR3 contains 12 residues. Germline CDR1 and CDR2: SEHNR and FQNEAQ (reference sequence). Trimming removed 1 base from V and 7 bases from J, with 4 bases in between. Written as DNA, the CDR3 is TGTGCCAGCAGCTTAGACTTTGAAAAACTGTTTTTT. Translating gives CASSLDFEKLFF.

The V gene is TRBV29-1, the J gene TRBJ2-3; D is possibly TRBD2 (5 bases). The CDR3 is 16 residues long. The germline V gene has CDR1 SQVTM and CDR2 ANQGSEA. V lost 3 bases to trimming and J lost 1 base, with 17 bases between them. The CDR3 DNA is TGCAGCGTTGATGGAACCGAGAGCGGAGGCACAGATACGCAGTATTTT. It is translated as CSVDGTESGGTDTQYF.

The chain recombines TRBV15 with TRBJ2-1; D remains unclear. CDR3 length: 13 amino acids. In germline, CDR1 is LNHNV, CDR2 YYDKDF (reference sequence). The V end was cut by 1 base, the J end by 8 bases, with 9 bases between. The CDR3 nucleotides are TGTGCCACCAGCAGAGGGTTTGCCGATGAGCAGTTCTTC. Protein product: CATSRGFADEQFF.

The chain uses TRBV9 and TRBJ1-2; unclear D gene. The CDR3 has 15 residues. Trimming cost V 3 bases and J 4 bases, with 16 bases left between them. Germline-derived CDR1 and CDR2 are SGDLS and YYNGEE. CDR3 residues: CASSAGRETGYGYTF. CDR3 DNA sequence: TGTGCCAGCAGCGCGGGGAGGGAGACGGGCTATGGCTACACCTTC.

The chain links TRBV5-1 to TRBJ1-5; D gene unclear. This CDR3 contains 14 residues. Trimming left V 4 bases short and J 2 bases short, with 10 bases between. Germline loops: CDR1 SGHRS, CDR2 YFSETQ. In DNA form, the CDR3 reads TGCGCCAGCAGCGAGAGGACGGGCAATCAGCCCCAGCATTTT. Its protein is CASSERTGNQPQHF.

Within the sample, this clonotype is medium-sized (0.01 to 0.1%). CDR3 bases: TGTGCCAGCAGCCCAACCCAGGACAGGCAGAGGAAAGAGACCCAGTACTTC. Translated, it gives CASSPTQDRQRKETQYF. V is TRBV7-9 and J is TRBJ2-5; 7 bases fit TRBD1. CDR3 length equals 17 residues. Germline trimming cut 5 bases from V and 3 bases from J; bases unmatched to any gene: 15. Germline V gives CDR1 SEHNR, CDR2 FQNEAQ (reference sequence).

The chain joins TRBV5-1 to TRBJ2-3; perhaps D is TRBD1 or TRBD2 (5 bases each). CDR3 length: 14 residues. With 3 bases removed from V and 3 bases from J, the gap between germline ends came to 11 bases. Germline-derived CDR1 and CDR2 are SGHRS and YFSETQ. In DNA, the CDR3 is TGCGCCAGCAGCTACGGGACGACTACAGATACGCAGTATTTT. The encoded protein is CASSYGTTTDTQYF.

The chain recombines TRBV7-8 with TRBJ1-2; TRBD1 might be the D (5 bases). CDR3 length: 13 amino acids. Germline lookup yields CDR1 SGHVS and CDR2 FQNEAQ. Trimming removed 6 bases at V and 6 bases at J, with 14 bases between. Written as DNA, the CDR3 is TGTGCCAGCAGTGGTGGAGGGGTCGATGGCTACACCTTC. It codes for CASSGGGVDGYTF.

The sample holds one count of this clonotype. The chain has TRBV6-6 and TRBJ2-7; no firm D call. V lost 7 bases and J 7 bases, leaving 11 bases between the germline ends. The V gene's germline CDR1 is MNHNY and CDR2 SVGAGI (reference sequence). The CDR3 is 11 residues long. CDR3 amino acids: CASISKQEQYF. In DNA form, the CDR3 reads TGTGCCAGCATTTCGAAACAGGAGCAGTACTTC.

The chain is built from TRBV10-3 and TRBJ1-2, with 7 bases lining up with TRBD1. CDR1 ENHRY and CDR2 SYGVKD come from the germline V gene. CDR3 length: 13 residues. V shed 7 bases and J 2 bases; nucleotides not matched to a gene: 4. The CDR3 sequence: CAITQGGNYGYTF. The DNA for the CDR3 is TGTGCCATCACCCAGGGGGGGAACTATGGCTACACCTTC.

To note about this clonotype: The junction and the germline gene differ at one end; a read error may be behind it. The chain has TRBV20-1 and TRBJ2-2; possible D gene TRBD1, 6 bases. The germline V gene encodes CDR1 DFQATT and CDR2 SNEGSKA (reference sequence). The CDR3 runs to 15 residues. The CDR3 region has the DNA TGCAGTGCTATGGGGGCTCGCCGAAACACCGGTGAGCTGTTTTTT. As protein: CSAMGARRNTGELFF.

The V gene is TRBV5-1, the J gene TRBJ1-3; D uncertain. Looked up from germline, CDR1 is SGHRS and CDR2 is YFSETQ. The V end lost 3 bases, the J end lost 0 bases, and 10 bases lay between the germline ends. The CDR3 contains 15 residues. CDR3 sequence reads: CASSSRANSGNTIYF. The DNA for the CDR3 is TGCGCCAGCAGCTCCCGGGCTAACTCTGGAAACACCATATATTTT. The full variable domain, in which reference TRBV5-1 and TRBJ1-3 provide the parts outside the CDR3, is KAGVTQTPRYLIKTRGQQVTLSCSPISGHRSVSWYQQTPGQGLQFLFEYFSETQRNKGNFPGRFSGRQFSNSRSEMNVSTLELGDSALYLCASSSRANSGNTIYFGEGSWLTVV.

This rearrangement joins TRBV2 to TRBJ2-1, with D perhaps matching TRBD2 (6 bases). With 3 bases removed from V and 0 bases from J, the gap between germline ends came to 9 bases. Germline V gene lookup returns CDR1 SNHLY and CDR2 FYNNEI. The CDR3 totals 15 residues. The CDR3 sequence: CASSDVADSYNEQFF. In DNA form, the CDR3 reads TGTGCCAGCAGTGATGTAGCGGACTCCTACAATGAGCAGTTCTTC.

The rearrangement uses TRBV24-1 and TRBJ2-1, with D possibly called TRBD1 or TRBD2 (5 bases each). The germline V gene has CDR1 KGHDR and CDR2 SFDVKD. With 4 bases removed from V and 10 bases from J, the gap between germline ends came to 19 bases. The CDR3 spans 15 residues. The CDR3 region has the DNA TGTGCCACCAGTGAGTCCGGGACCCGAAAAGGGGAGCAGTTCTTC. It yields the protein CATSESGTRKGEQFF.

V usage is TRBV2 and J usage is TRBJ2-5, with 10 bases identical to TRBD1. The J segment lost 2 bases and the V segment lost 5 bases, leaving 5 bases of the junction unmatched. The CDR3 runs to 15 residues. The germline CDR1 and CDR2 sequences are SNHLY and FYNNEI. The CDR3 DNA reads TGTGCCAGCAGTAGTCCGGGACAGGGGCAAGAGACCCAGTACTTC. Encoded protein: CASSSPGQGQETQYF.

The chain recombines TRBV7-8 with TRBJ2-7; possible D gene TRBD2, 7 bases. Germline-derived CDR1 and CDR2 are SGHVS and FQNEAQ. Trimming pared 5 bases from V and 10 bases from J, leaving 15 bases between. CDR3 length equals 12 residues. The CDR3 reads CASSPEGGAQYF. The CDR3 DNA follows: TGTGCCAGCAGCCCAGAGGGGGGGGCCCAGTACTTC.

This rearrangement joins TRBV7-9 to TRBJ1-6; D unclear. Looked up from germline, CDR1 is SEHNR and CDR2 is FQNEAQ (reference sequence). The V and J ends lost 4 bases and 10 bases respectively, with 11 bases between them. This CDR3 is 13 amino acids long. DNA of the CDR3: TGTGCCAGCAGCTCCCAGGTCCCATCACCCCTCCACTTT. This codes for CASSSQVPSPLHF.

This sequence joins TRBV2 and TRBJ1-1, with 9 positions matching TRBD1. The J segment lost 4 bases and the V segment lost 6 bases, leaving 6 bases of the junction unmatched. This CDR3 has 14 amino acids. The germline CDR1 and CDR2 sequences are SNHLY and FYNNEI. As DNA, the CDR3 is TGTGCCAGCAGCTCGGGACAGGGTTTCACTGAAGCTTTCTTT. This encodes CASSSGQGFTEAFF.

In the case of this clonotype: The missing conserved phenylalanine or tryptophan at the end of this CDR3 makes a read error likely. The gene calls are TRBV29-1 and TRBJ1-1, with TRBD1 as a possible D gene (5 bases). Per the germline V gene, CDR1 is SQVTM and CDR2 is ANQGSEA. There are 15 residues in the CDR3. As DNA, the CDR3 is TGCAGTGCTAGAGGTCTCGACAGCATGAACACTGAAGCTTTCTCT. Amino acid sequence: CSARGLDSMNTEAFS.

This clonotype has at least ten counts. For the CDR3, the DNA is TGTGCCAGCAGCCCTACGGAAATAAGCACAGATACGCAGTATTTT. Protein: CASSPTEISTDTQYF. The chain couples TRBV11-2 to TRBJ2-3; D is undetermined. This CDR3 is built from 15 residues. The V gene lost 5 bases and the J gene lost 0 bases, with 12 bases spanning the gap. Germline V gene lookup returns CDR1 SGHAT and CDR2 FQNNGV.

In this sample, this clonotype turned up many times. The genes are TRBV7-9 and TRBJ2-1; the match to TRBD1 covers 8 bases. CDR1 SEHNR and CDR2 FQNEAQ come from the germline V gene (reference sequence). V shed 5 bases and J 8 bases; nucleotides not matched to a gene: 11. This CDR3 region has 15 residues. Written as DNA, the CDR3 is TGTGCCAGCAGCCCAACAGGGGGATTAGCGTATGAGCAGTTCTTC. Protein: CASSPTGGLAYEQFF.

The chain has TRBV7-3 and TRBJ2-5; D possibly corresponds to TRBD2 (6 bases). Between the trimmed V and J ends, which lost 5 bases and 2 bases, there was a span of 12 bases. Germline loops: CDR1 SGHTA, CDR2 FQGTGA. This CDR3 comprises 14 residues. The CDR3 protein is CASSPAGLQETQYF. The CDR3 DNA reads as TGTGCCAGCAGCCCTGCGGGGCTACAAGAGACCCAGTACTTC. Combining the CDR3 with reference TRBV7-3 and TRBJ2-5 gives the whole variable domain GAGVSQTPSNKVTEKGKYVELRCDPISGHTALYWYRQSLGQGPEFLIYFQGTGAADDSGLPNDRFFAVRPEGSVSTLKIQRTERGDSAVYLCASSPAGLQETQYFGPGTRLLVL.

This clonotype came up a few times. The chain carries TRBV19 and TRBJ1-6; no definite D call. Germline lookup yields CDR1 LNHDA and CDR2 SQIVND (reference sequence). The CDR3 is 15 amino acids. V lost 3 bases to trimming and J lost 6 bases, with 12 bases between them. CDR3 DNA: TGTGCCAGTAGTATGTGGCGAGGCCGTAATTCACCCCTCCACTTT. This codes for CASSMWRGRNSPLHF.